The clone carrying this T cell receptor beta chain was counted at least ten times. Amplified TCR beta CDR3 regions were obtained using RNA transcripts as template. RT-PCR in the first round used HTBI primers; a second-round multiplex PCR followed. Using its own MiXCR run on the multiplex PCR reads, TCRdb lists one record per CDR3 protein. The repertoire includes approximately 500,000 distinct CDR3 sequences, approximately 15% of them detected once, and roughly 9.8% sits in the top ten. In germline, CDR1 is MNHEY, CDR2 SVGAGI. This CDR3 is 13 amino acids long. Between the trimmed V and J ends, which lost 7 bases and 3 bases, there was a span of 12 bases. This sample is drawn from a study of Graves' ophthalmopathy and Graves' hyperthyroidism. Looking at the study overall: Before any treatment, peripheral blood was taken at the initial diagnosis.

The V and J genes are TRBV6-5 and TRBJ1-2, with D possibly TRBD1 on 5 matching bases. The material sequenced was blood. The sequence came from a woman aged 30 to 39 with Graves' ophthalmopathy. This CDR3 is CASKAGTHYGYTF. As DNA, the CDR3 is TGTGCCAGCAAAGCAGGGACGCACTATGGCTACACCTTC.